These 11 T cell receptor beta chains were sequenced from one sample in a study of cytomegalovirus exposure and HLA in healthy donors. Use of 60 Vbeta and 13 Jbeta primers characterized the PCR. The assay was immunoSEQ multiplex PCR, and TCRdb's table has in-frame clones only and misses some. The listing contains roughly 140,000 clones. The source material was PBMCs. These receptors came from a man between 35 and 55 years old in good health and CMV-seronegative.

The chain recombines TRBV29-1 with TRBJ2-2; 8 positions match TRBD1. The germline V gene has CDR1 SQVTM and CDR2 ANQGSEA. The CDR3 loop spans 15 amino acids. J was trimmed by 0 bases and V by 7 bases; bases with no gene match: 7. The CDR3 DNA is TGCAGCGCCGAGGGACAGGCCTCGAACACCGGGGAGCTGTTTTTT. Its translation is CSAEGQASNTGELFF.

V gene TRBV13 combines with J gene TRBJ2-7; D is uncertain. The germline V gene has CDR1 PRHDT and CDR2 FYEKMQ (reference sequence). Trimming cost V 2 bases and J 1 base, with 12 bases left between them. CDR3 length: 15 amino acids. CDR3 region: CASSLTGWQSYEQYF. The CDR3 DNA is TGTGCCAGCAGCTTAACGGGTTGGCAGTCCTACGAGCAGTACTTC.

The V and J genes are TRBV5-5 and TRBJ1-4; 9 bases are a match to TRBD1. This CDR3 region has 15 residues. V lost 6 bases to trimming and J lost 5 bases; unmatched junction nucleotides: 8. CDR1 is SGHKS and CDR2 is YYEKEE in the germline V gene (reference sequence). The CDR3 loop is CASNKPGQGNEKLFF. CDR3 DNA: TGTGCCAGCAACAAACCGGGACAGGGAAATGAAAAACTGTTTTTT.

Here the CDR3 reads CASSPRRGDGDTQYF. In nucleotides, the CDR3 is TGCGCCAGCAGCCCCAGGCGGGGGGATGGAGATACGCAGTATTTT. The genes are TRBV4-1 and TRBJ2-3, with 8 bases that match TRBD2. The CDR3 has 15 amino acids. Germline values: CDR1 MGHRA, CDR2 YSYEKL. The junction had 8 bases not matched to a gene; V was cut back by 4 bases and J by 5 bases.

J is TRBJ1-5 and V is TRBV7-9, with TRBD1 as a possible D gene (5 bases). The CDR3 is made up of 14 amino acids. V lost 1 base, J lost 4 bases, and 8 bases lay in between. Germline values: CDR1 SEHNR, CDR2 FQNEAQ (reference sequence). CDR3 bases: TGTGCCAGCAGCTTAGTGGGGCCAAATCAGCCCCAGCATTTT. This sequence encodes CASSLVGPNQPQHF.

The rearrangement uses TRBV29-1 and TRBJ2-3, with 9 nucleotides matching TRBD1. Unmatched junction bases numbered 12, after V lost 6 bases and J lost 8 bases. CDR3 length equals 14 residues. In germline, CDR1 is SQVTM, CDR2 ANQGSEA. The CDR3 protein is CSVGQGASSGTQYF. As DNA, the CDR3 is TGCAGCGTGGGACAGGGCGCTTCCTCCGGTACGCAGTATTTT.

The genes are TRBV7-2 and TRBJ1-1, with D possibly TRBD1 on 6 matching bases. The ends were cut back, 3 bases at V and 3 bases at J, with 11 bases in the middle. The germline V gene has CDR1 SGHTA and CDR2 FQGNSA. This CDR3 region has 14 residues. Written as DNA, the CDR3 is TGTGCCAGCAGCTTGGACAGTTATTACACTGAAGCTTTCTTT. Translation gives CASSLDSYYTEAFF.

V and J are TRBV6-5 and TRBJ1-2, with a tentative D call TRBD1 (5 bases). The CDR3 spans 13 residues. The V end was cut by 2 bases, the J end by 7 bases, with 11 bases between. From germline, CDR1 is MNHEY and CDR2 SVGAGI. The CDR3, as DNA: TGTGCCAGCAGTTACCAGGGATCTTTTGGCTACACCTTC. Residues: CASSYQGSFGYTF.

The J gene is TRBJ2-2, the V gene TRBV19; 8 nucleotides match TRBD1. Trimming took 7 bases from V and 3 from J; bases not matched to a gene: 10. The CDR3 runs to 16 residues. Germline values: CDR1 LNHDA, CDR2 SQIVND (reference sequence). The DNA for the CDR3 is TGTGCCAGTAATCAGGGGGCAGGGCCATACACCGGGGAGCTGTTTTTT. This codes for CASNQGAGPYTGELFF.

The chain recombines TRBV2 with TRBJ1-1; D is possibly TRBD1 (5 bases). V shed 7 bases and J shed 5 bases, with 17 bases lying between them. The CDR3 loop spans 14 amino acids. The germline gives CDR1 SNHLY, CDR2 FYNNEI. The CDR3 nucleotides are TGTGCCAGCAACGGGGGTTTAGAAGTGACTGAAGCTTTCTTT. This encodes CASNGGLEVTEAFF.

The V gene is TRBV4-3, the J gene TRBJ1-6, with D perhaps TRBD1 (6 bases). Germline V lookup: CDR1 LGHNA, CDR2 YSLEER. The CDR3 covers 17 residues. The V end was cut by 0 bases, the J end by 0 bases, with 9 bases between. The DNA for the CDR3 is TGCGCCAGCAGCCAAGAAGGGGGTAGCTCCTATAATTCACCCCTCCACTTT. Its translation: CASSQEGGSSYNSPLHF.